This TCR beta chain came from a study of CD8 T cell repertoires and HIV-1 epitope variants. Profiled with immunoSEQ multiplex PCR; TCRdb holds only in-frame clones, not every one. The sample consists of 5,800 or so clones, roughly two thirds of them appearing once. A note on this clone: Its antigen remains unknown.

The CDR3 consists of 16 residues. V shed 0 bases and J shed 3 bases, with 11 bases lying between them. The V gene's germline CDR1 is LNHNV and CDR2 YYDKDF (reference sequence). This receptor was taken from a male donor with HIV. The rearrangement uses TRBV15 and TRBJ2-2; TRBD2 is a possible D gene (6 bases). Material for sequencing was cultured CD8+ T cells derived from PBMCs. The CDR3 coding sequence is TGTGCCACCAGCAGAGATCCGGGACTCTACACCGGGGAGCTGTTTTTT. Amino acids: CATSRDPGLYTGELFF.